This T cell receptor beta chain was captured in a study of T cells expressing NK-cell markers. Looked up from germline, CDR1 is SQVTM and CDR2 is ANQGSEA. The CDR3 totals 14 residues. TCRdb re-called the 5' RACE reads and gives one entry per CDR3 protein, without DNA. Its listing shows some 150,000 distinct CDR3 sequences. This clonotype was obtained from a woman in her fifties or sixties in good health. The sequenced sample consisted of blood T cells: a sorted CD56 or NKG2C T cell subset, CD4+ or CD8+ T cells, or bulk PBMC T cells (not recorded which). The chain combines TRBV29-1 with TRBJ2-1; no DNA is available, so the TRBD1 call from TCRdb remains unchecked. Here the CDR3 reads CSVDPGRFRNEQFF.